This paragraph covers one TCR beta chain sequence. Antigen: not known. The data stem from a study of cytomegalovirus exposure and HLA in healthy donors. Whole-study results and caveats: Across HLA loci, a later analysis found differing TCR association rates, with DRB1 most and HLA-C fewest. TCR beta sequences reportedly predicted most subjects' HLA-A and HLA-B alleles accurately.

J lost 5 bases, V lost 1 base, and 7 bases had no gene match. The germline CDR1 and CDR2 sequences are MGHDK and SYGVNS. This CDR3 spans 16 amino acids. The primer mix had 60 Vbeta and 13 Jbeta primers. Clones were sequenced by immunoSEQ multiplex PCR, and TCRdb holds only the in-frame ones, with some missing. The data hold more than 95,000 clones, with over 75% observed a single time. Material: PBMCs. The sequence was obtained from a man in his fifties or sixties in good health and CMV-seropositive. This rearrangement joins TRBV25-1 to TRBJ1-4, with TRBD1 matching 7 bases. CDR3 protein: CASSESTGPRNEKLFF. The CDR3 coding sequence is TGTGCCAGCAGTGAATCGACAGGGCCTAGGAATGAAAAACTGTTTTTT.